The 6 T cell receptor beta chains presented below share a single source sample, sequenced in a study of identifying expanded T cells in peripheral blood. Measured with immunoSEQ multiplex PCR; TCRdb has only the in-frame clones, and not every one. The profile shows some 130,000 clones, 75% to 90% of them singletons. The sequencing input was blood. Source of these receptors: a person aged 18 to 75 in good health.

The CDR3 region has the DNA TGTGCCAGCGAAAGGAGGGCAGGGGGTTTCTATGGCTACACCTTC. Amino acid sequence: CASERRAGGFYGYTF. The chain carries TRBV6-5 and TRBJ1-2, with 7 bases matching TRBD1. This CDR3 has 15 residues. The ends lost 8 bases at V and 4 bases at J; junction bases unmatched: 13. The germline CDR1 and CDR2 sequences are MNHEY and SVGAGI.

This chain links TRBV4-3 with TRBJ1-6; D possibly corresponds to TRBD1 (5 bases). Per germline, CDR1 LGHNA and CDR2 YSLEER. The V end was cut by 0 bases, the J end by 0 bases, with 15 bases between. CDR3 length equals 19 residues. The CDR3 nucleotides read TGCGCCAGCAGCCAAGATAAATGGCAGGGTAGCTCCTATAATTCACCCCTCCACTTT. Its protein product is CASSQDKWQGSSYNSPLHF.

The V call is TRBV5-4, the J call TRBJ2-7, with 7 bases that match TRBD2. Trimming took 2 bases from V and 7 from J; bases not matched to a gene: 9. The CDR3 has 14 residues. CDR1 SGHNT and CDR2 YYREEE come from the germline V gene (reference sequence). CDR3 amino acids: CASSFGGGPEEQYF. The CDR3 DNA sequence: TGTGCCAGCAGCTTCGGGGGAGGGCCGGAAGAGCAGTACTTC.

The CDR3 region has the DNA TGTGCCAGCAGCCAAGAACGTTACAATGAGCAGTTCTTC. Translation gives CASSQERYNEQFF. J is TRBJ2-1 and V is TRBV14; D remains unclear. Germline V gene lookup returns CDR1 SGHDN and CDR2 FVKESK. The germline V and J ends were trimmed by 0 bases and 4 bases, with 4 bases remaining between them. The CDR3 consists of 13 residues.

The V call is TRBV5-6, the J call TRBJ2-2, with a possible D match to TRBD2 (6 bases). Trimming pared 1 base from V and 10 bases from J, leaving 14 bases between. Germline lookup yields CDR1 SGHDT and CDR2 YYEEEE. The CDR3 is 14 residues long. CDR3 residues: CASSLTRRAEELFF. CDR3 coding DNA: TGTGCCAGCAGCTTGACCAGGAGGGCAGAGGAGCTGTTTTTT. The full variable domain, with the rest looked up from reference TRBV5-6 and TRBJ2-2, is DAGVTQSPTHLIKTRGQQVTLRCSPKSGHDTVSWYQQALGQGPQFIFQYYEEEERQRGNFPDRFSGHQFPNYSSELNVNALLLGDSALYLCASSLTRRAEELFFGEGSRLTVL.

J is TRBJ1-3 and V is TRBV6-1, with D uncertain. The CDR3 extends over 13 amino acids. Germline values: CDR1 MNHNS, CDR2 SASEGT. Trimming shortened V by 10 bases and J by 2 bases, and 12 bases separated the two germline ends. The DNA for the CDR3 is TGTGCCACCTTCATAGCCCCTGGAAACACCATATATTTT. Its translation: CATFIAPGNTIYF.